A single sample gave rise to the 27 T cell receptor beta chains below, sequenced in a study of blood T cells in healthy people across ages. A J-beta primer mix and a sample-barcoded 5' primer were used in a second PCR of roughly 6 to 11 cycles. TCRdb processed the 5' RACE reads anew with MiXCR; each CDR3 protein has one entry. The sample consists of around 1,000,000 distinct CDR3 sequences, around 27% of them appearing once. The same data also went into a second study, on T cells of mothers and their children.

The sample consisted of blood. The receptors originated from a girl aged 2 to 10 in good health.

The table lists this clonotype with a few counts. The chain is built from TRBV27 and TRBJ2-7; D might be TRBD1 (6 bases). Germline V CDR1 and CDR2: MNHEY, SMNVEV (reference sequence). Trimming shortened V by 7 bases and J by 8 bases, and 15 bases separated the two germline ends. The CDR3 is 12 residues long. The CDR3 here is CASTIYRAKQYF. In nucleotides, the CDR3 is TGTGCCAGCACAATCTACAGGGCCAAGCAGTACTTC.

The rearrangement joins TRBV21-1 to TRBJ2-1; the DNA was not used to check the table's D call, TRBD2. TRBV21-1 counts as a pseudogene. The CDR3 contains 18 residues. CDR3: CASSKTHASGSSYNEQFF. CDR3 coding DNA: TGTGCCAGCAGCAAAACCCACGCTAGCGGGAGCTCCTACAATGAGCAGTTCTTC.

Concerning this clonotype: Sequence at one end of the junction differs from germline and may be a read error. The chain joins TRBV28 to TRBJ2-6, with D possibly TRBD1 on 6 matching bases. CDR1 is MDHEN, CDR2 SYDVKM, per germline. The CDR3 loop spans 17 amino acids. CDR3 sequence (DNA): TGTGCCAGCAGGTCTAGGGACACACGCTCTGGGGCCTACGTCCTGGCTTTC. As protein: CASRSRDTRSGAYVLAF.

This clonotype has a handful of counts. The V and J genes are TRBV11-3 and TRBJ2-1; unclear D gene. CDR3 size: 15 residues. The germline V gene has CDR1 SGHNT and CDR2 YENEEA. With 2 bases removed from V and 3 bases from J, the gap between germline ends came to 11 bases. The CDR3 is CASSLSAYIYNEQFF. The CDR3 DNA is TGTGCCAGCAGCTTATCGGCCTACATCTACAATGAGCAGTTCTTC.

J is TRBJ2-3 and V is TRBV24-1, with 8 bases matching TRBD1. Per germline, CDR1 KGHDR and CDR2 SFDVKD. V lost 6 bases and J lost 5; bases outside the gene matches: 9. The CDR3 has 15 amino acids. The CDR3 region is CATSTVRGPVDTQYF. The DNA for the CDR3 is TGTGCCACCAGTACCGTCAGGGGGCCGGTAGATACGCAGTATTTT.

The chain combines TRBV20-1 with TRBJ2-5; D unresolved. The germline V gene encodes CDR1 DFQATT and CDR2 SNEGSKA (reference sequence). V lost 7 bases, J lost 5 bases, and 14 bases lay in between. The CDR3 is made up of 12 amino acids. The CDR3 is CSVPGPMETQYF. CDR3 sequence (DNA): TGCAGTGTCCCCGGACCAATGGAGACCCAGTACTTC.

CDR3 nucleotide sequence: TGCAGTGCAACAGACAGGACACTCATGAACACTGAAGCTTTCTTT. Translation: CSATDRTLMNTEAFF. The chain carries TRBV20-1 and TRBJ1-1; a weak D match, TRBD1 (6 bases). The CDR3 has 15 residues. Germline V gene data show CDR1 as DFQATT and CDR2 as SNEGSKA (reference sequence). V was pared by 6 bases and J by 0 bases, with 17 bases between.

This clonotype has more than one count but fewer than ten. V usage is TRBV7-9 and J usage is TRBJ2-3; tentatively, D is TRBD2 (7 bases). In germline, CDR1 is SEHNR, CDR2 FQNEAQ (reference sequence). The CDR3 spans 15 residues. The ends were cut back, 5 bases at V and 2 bases at J, with 14 bases in the middle. CDR3 loop: CASSLAGADTDTQYF. CDR3 DNA sequence: TGTGCCAGCAGCCTTGCGGGGGCTGACACAGATACGCAGTATTTT.

Only a few counts were recorded for this clonotype. This sequence joins TRBV27 and TRBJ1-2; 10 nucleotides align to TRBD1. This CDR3 is built from 16 residues. The ends lost 6 bases at V and 6 bases at J; junction bases unmatched: 13. Germline V lookup: CDR1 MNHEY, CDR2 SMNVEV (reference sequence). The CDR3 DNA follows: TGTGCCAGCAGCCACTCCCGACAGGGGGCACCTCATGGCTACACCTTC. Its translation is CASSHSRQGAPHGYTF.

This clonotype was picked up a small number of times. The rearrangement joins TRBV19 to TRBJ2-1, with a weak D call TRBD2 (6 bases). This CDR3 region has 14 residues. V lost 3 bases and J 2 bases, leaving 8 bases between the germline ends. In germline, CDR1 is LNHDA, CDR2 SQIVND (reference sequence). This CDR3 is CASSIGGAYNEQFF. CDR3 bases: TGTGCCAGTAGTATTGGCGGGGCCTACAATGAGCAGTTCTTC. Complete variable domain (other parts from reference TRBV19 and TRBJ2-1): DGGITQSPKYLFRKEGQNVTLSCEQNLNHDAMYWYRQDPGQGLRLIYYSQIVNDFQKGDIAEGYSVSREKKESFPLTVTSAQKNPTAFYLCASSIGGAYNEQFFGPGTRLTVL.

The chain has TRBV12-3 or TRBV12-4 and TRBJ2-3; D might be TRBD2 (6 bases). Between the trimmed V and J ends, which lost 7 bases and 4 bases, there was a span of 12 bases. CDR3 length: 13 residues. CDR3 nucleotide sequence: TGTGCCAGCACTCTCGGGGGTTCAGATACGCAGTATTTT. This gives the protein CASTLGGSDTQYF.

The chain employs TRBV9 and TRBJ1-2, with TRBD1 matching over 7 bases. The CDR3 totals 16 residues. V lost 0 bases, J lost 4 bases, and 9 bases stayed unmatched. Germline values: CDR1 SGDLS, CDR2 YYNGEE. CDR3 nucleotide sequence: TGTGCCAGCAGCGTAGAGGGTCAGGGGGGAGTCTATGGCTACACCTTC. As protein: CASSVEGQGGVYGYTF.

This clonotype has more than one count but fewer than ten. This chain connects TRBV20-1 to TRBJ2-1, with D possibly TRBD2 on 6 matching bases. V was cut by 3 bases and J by 0 bases, with 18 bases left in between. The CDR3 has 17 amino acids. Germline V gene sequence: CDR1 DFQATT, CDR2 SNEGSKA (reference sequence). This CDR3 reads CSARVGGGTSSYNEQFF. CDR3 nucleotide sequence: TGCAGTGCTAGGGTAGGTGGCGGGACGAGCTCCTACAATGAGCAGTTCTTC.

As to this clonotype: The junction departs from germline at one end; a sequencing error may be responsible. The J gene is TRBJ2-3, the V gene TRBV24-1; weak D call: TRBD2 (7 bases). Germline V gene lookup returns CDR1 KGHDR and CDR2 SFDVKD. The CDR3 loop spans 15 amino acids. The DNA of the CDR3 is TGTGCCACCAGTGATTTAAAAGCGGGACATGATACGCAGTGTTTT. It encodes CATSDLKAGHDTQCF.

In its sample, this clonotype was seen a few times. This sequence joins TRBV12-3 or TRBV12-4 and TRBJ1-4, with D possibly TRBD1 on 6 matching bases. The CDR3 runs 13 residues. Trimming took 5 bases from V and 8 from J, leaving 12 bases between them. CDR3 nucleotide sequence: TGTGCCAGCAGTGGGGGGGCTAGGGAAAAACTGTTTTTT. Translation: CASSGGAREKLFF.

Written as DNA, the CDR3 is TGCAGCGTCGGACCCGGGACAGGGCTCACCTACGAGCAGTACTTC. This codes for CSVGPGTGLTYEQYF. The rearrangement joins TRBV29-1 to TRBJ2-1, with 9 positions matching TRBD1. The J call is doubtful: the DNA matches TRBJ2-7 better. The CDR3 has 15 residues. Germline CDR1 and CDR2: SQVTM and ANQGSEA.

CDR3 bases: TGTGCCAGCAGTGAAGGGTGGGCAACTAGCGGGATGGGGGAGACCCAGTACTTC. Its translation: CASSEGWATSGMGETQYF. The chain is built from TRBV6-1 and TRBJ2-5, with 10 bases fitting TRBD2. CDR1 MNHNS and CDR2 SASEGT come from the germline V gene. V lost 1 base to trimming and J lost 5 bases; unmatched junction nucleotides: 13. This CDR3 comprises 18 residues.

The V gene is TRBV5-4, the J gene TRBJ1-2; TRBD1 might be the D (6 bases). V was clipped by 0 bases and J by 4 bases, with 16 bases between them. The CDR3 is 16 amino acids. Per the germline V gene, CDR1 is SGHNT and CDR2 is YYREEE (reference sequence). The CDR3 sequence: CASSLGGGQAAYGYTF. CDR3 coding DNA: TGTGCCAGCAGCTTGGGTGGGGGGCAGGCCGCCTATGGCTACACCTTC.

This clonotype was picked up one time. This sequence joins TRBV11-1 and TRBJ2-5, with 9 bases matching TRBD2. The DNA end favors TRBJ2-7, so the J call may be wrong. Looked up from germline, CDR1 is SGHAT and CDR2 is FQDESV (reference sequence). This CDR3 has 16 residues. The DNA of the CDR3 is TGTGCCAGCAGCATTCGACTAGCGGCGACAGCTGACGAGCAGTACTTC. Its translation: CASSIRLAATADEQYF.

The rearrangement uses TRBV20-1 and TRBJ1-2; D gene unclear. The CDR3 has 17 amino acids. CDR1 DFQATT and CDR2 SNEGSKA come from the germline V gene (reference sequence). V lost 2 bases, J lost 3 bases, and 22 bases lay in between. The CDR3 region has the DNA TGCAGTGCTAGACCCCGGAAAAGTAAAGGTCTATACTATGGCTACACCTTC. Its translation is CSARPRKSKGLYYGYTF.

The chain joins TRBV20-1 to TRBJ2-1; TRBD2 matches at 9 bases. Unmatched junction bases numbered 17, after V lost 6 bases and J lost 8 bases. Germline lookup yields CDR1 DFQATT and CDR2 SNEGSKA (reference sequence). This CDR3 is 16 amino acids long. The CDR3 DNA is TGCAGTGCGACCGTAGCGGGAGCCTCAGATGTCGATGAGCAGTTCTTC. Its protein is CSATVAGASDVDEQFF.

This clonotype was counted a few times. The rearrangement uses TRBV27 and TRBJ2-5; TRBD2 is a possible D gene (6 bases). The assigned J gene may be wrong: the sequence end matches TRBJ2-7 better. Germline V gene sequence: CDR1 MNHEY, CDR2 SMNVEV (reference sequence). This CDR3 has 14 residues. The CDR3 protein is CASSTFAAGPEQYF. The CDR3 region has the DNA TGTGCCAGCAGCACATTTGCTGCGGGGCCCGAGCAGTACTTC.

The V call is TRBV4-2, the J call TRBJ2-5, with 8 bases that match TRBD2. Trimming cost V 1 base and J 3 bases; bases outside gene matches: 10. The germline V gene has CDR1 LGHNA and CDR2 YNFKEQ. The CDR3 sequence is 17 residues long. The CDR3 is CASSQGTGGIGEETQYF. DNA of the CDR3: TGTGCCAGCAGCCAAGGGACGGGGGGGATCGGGGAAGAGACCCAGTACTTC.

In this sample, this clonotype turned up a few times. The rearrangement joins TRBV12-3 or TRBV12-4 to TRBJ1-5; 8 bases match TRBD1. The CDR3 covers 14 residues. Trimming took 5 bases from V and 5 from J; bases not matched to a gene: 5. The CDR3 protein is CASSPDREDQPQHF. As DNA, the CDR3 is TGTGCCAGCAGTCCGGACAGGGAGGATCAGCCCCAGCATTTT.

The V and J genes are TRBV10-3 and TRBJ1-4, with 7 bases matching TRBD1. The CDR3 is 15 residues long. Germline V gene data show CDR1 as ENHRY and CDR2 as SYGVKD. V was pared by 2 bases and J by 15 bases, with 15 bases of the junction left unmatched. CDR3 coding DNA: TGTGCCATCAGTGAGCCGACAGGGACTAATGAAGGGGTGTTTTTT. This encodes CAISEPTGTNEGVFF.

The V call is TRBV6-1, the J call TRBJ1-5; D not resolved. CDR1 is MNHNS and CDR2 is SASEGT in the germline V gene. V dropped 4 bases and J dropped 4 bases, with 11 bases sitting between them. The CDR3 loop spans 14 amino acids. The CDR3 loop is CASSGRVNNQPQHF. DNA of the CDR3: TGTGCCAGCAGTGGTAGGGTCAATAATCAGCCCCAGCATTTT.

The chain combines TRBV6-5 with TRBJ2-5, with 10 nucleotides matching TRBD2. Germline trimming cut 2 bases from V and 5 bases from J; bases unmatched to any gene: 5. CDR1 is MNHEY, CDR2 SVGAGI, per germline. CDR3 length: 15 residues. The CDR3 coding sequence is TGTGCCAGCAGTTACGAGCGGGAGGGCCACGAGACCCAGTACTTC. As protein: CASSYEREGHETQYF.